Listed below are T cell receptor beta chains from one sample, sequenced in a study of T cells in Graves' hyperthyroidism and ophthalmopathy. MiXCR, run by TCRdb on the multiplex PCR reads, gives a single entry per CDR3 protein. The sample lists approximately 370,000 distinct CDR3 sequences, roughly 17% seen once, with approximately 30% in the top ten. Source material: blood. Receptor source: a woman in her thirties with Graves' hyperthyroidism that later progressed to Graves' ophthalmopathy. CDR3s leave out the opening cysteine and the closing phenylalanine or tryptophan. Each record gives: J gene, V gene, CDR3 protein.

>TRBJ1-2|TRBV20-1
SATWGAANYGYT
>TRBJ2-5|TRBV30
AWKRQGGETQY
>TRBJ1-2|TRBV6-1
ITRANYGYT
>TRBJ2-1|TRBV28
ASSPFGGVRFGEQF
>TRBJ2-2|TRBV6-1
ASSEQPGVHLMNTGELF
>TRBJ1-1|TRBV4-1
ASSQAMITGAAF
>TRBJ2-1|TRBV11-1
ASSPELAGVYNEQF
>TRBJ1-2|TRBV6-2/TRBV6-3
ASSYSVKGPYGYT
>TRBJ2-1|TRBV25-1
ASSDSVVNEQF
>TRBJ1-5|TRBV7-9
ASSSDRDQPQH
>TRBJ1-1|TRBV19
ASSMGRRMNTEAF
>TRBJ2-5|TRBV20-1
SASMETQY
>TRBJ1-2|TRBV7-9
ASSLTRVDGYT
>TRBJ2-7|TRBV7-9
ASSLEGFRDRGSYEQY
>TRBJ1-2|TRBV5-6
ASSLGSPVRGYT
>TRBJ2-7|TRBV29-1
SVADLAPPYEQY
>TRBJ2-5|TRBV20-1
SARAIAGVAETQY
>TRBJ2-1|TRBV11-1
ASVHSDYNEQF
>TRBJ1-1|TRBV27
ASSDRWDGRTEAF
>TRBJ1-1|TRBV3-1
ASSQGQGLDTEAF
>TRBJ1-1|TRBV3-1
ASSQVLRGGTEAF
>TRBJ1-4|TRBV4-1
ASSQPPGSTNEKLF
>TRBJ2-1|TRBV9
ASSVETGGEMGEQF
>TRBJ2-2|TRBV30
AWREQGPGELF
>TRBJ2-1|TRBV2
ASSYYNEQF
>TRBJ2-7|TRBV5-6
ASSPGLAASYEQC
>TRBJ2-7|TRBV7-9
ASSPVGLAYEQY
>TRBJ1-1|TRBV18
ASSPPGDTEAF
>TRBJ2-7|TRBV29-1
SARGVSGGLSISYEQY
>TRBJ2-2|TRBV11-2
ASSPGTSGPLNTGELF
>TRBJ2-2|TRBV20-1
SARELAGASGELF
>TRBJ2-1|TRBV11-2
ASSSLRTGRNEQF
>TRBJ2-1|TRBV15
ATSRFVSNEQF
>TRBJ2-7|TRBV2
ASSYEGGLYEQY
>TRBJ1-2|TRBV11-2
ASSLASGVFYGYT
>TRBJ2-7|TRBV9
ASSPRGLAASIEQY
>TRBJ2-7|TRBV5-1
ASSFASGNSYEQY
>TRBJ2-1|TRBV4-1
ASSQDLASGMGNEQF
>TRBJ1-1|TRBV5-1
ASSLGQGRTEAF
>TRBJ2-2|TRBV18
ASSPLGGFTGELF
>TRBJ2-6|TRBV19
ASSIDPVGANVLT
>TRBJ2-3|TRBV27
ASSTYRTDTQY
>TRBJ2-3|TRBV29-1
SIKKGDTQY
>TRBJ1-1|TRBV27
ASSLSAGGGTEAF
>TRBJ2-7|TRBV27
ASSDGLAGGTYEQY
>TRBJ1-1|TRBV4-1
ASSQDHRITEAF
>TRBJ2-1|TRBV19
ASTREPGTGGNEQF
>TRBJ2-7|TRBV5-6
ASSLGTPRPYEQY
>TRBJ2-7|TRBV18
ASSPPMTAVYIYEQY
>TRBJ2-7|TRBV4-1
ASSQEVVYEQY
>TRBJ2-1|TRBV5-1
ASSLRGDDNEQF
>TRBJ2-1|TRBV6-5
ASSYTSGAVNEQF
>TRBJ2-1|TRBV4-2
ASSQDVGTGGNEQF
>TRBJ2-1|TRBV20-1
SASGGSYNEQF
>TRBJ2-7|TRBV28
ASSLDRLDSYEQY
>TRBJ1-1|TRBV12-5
ASGYRADGCTEAF